The 4 T cell receptor beta chains given below trace back to one sample, sequenced in a study of T cells in Graves' hyperthyroidism and ophthalmopathy. From RNA transcripts, TCR beta CDR3 regions were amplified. An initial round of RT-PCR targeting the TCR CDR3 relied on the HTBI primer set. TCRdb re-called the multiplex PCR reads with MiXCR, one entry per CDR3 protein. The repertoire holds under 750,000 distinct CDR3 sequences, roughly 20% seen once, with about a sixth in the top ten. The source material was blood. These receptor sequences come from a woman aged 50 to 60 with Graves' hyperthyroidism that later progressed to Graves' ophthalmopathy.

This clonotype was counted many times. The genes are TRBV18 and TRBJ1-4; D gene uncertain. This CDR3 is built from 15 residues. Trimming stripped 3 bases from V and 7 bases from J, with 15 bases between. Looked up from germline, CDR1 is KGHSH and CDR2 is LQKENI. The CDR3 sequence: CASSPEAGGGEKLFF. In nucleotides, the CDR3 is TGTGCCAGCTCACCCGAGGCGGGCGGAGGTGAAAAACTGTTTTTT.

This clonotype was recorded a few times. The chain carries TRBV9 and TRBJ1-1; possibly TRBD1 for D (5 bases). The germline CDR1 and CDR2 sequences are SGDLS and YYNGEE. The CDR3 has 14 amino acids. The germline V and J ends were trimmed by 3 bases and 0 bases, with 9 bases remaining between them. The CDR3, as DNA: TGTGCCAGCAGCGAGAGGGGACTGAACACTGAAGCTTTCTTT. This gives the protein CASSERGLNTEAFF.

The V call is TRBV6-1, the J call TRBJ1-1, with D maybe TRBD1 (5 bases). Trimming removed 8 bases from V and 3 bases from J, with 19 bases in between. The CDR3 runs 15 residues. CDR1 and CDR2 (germline): MNHNS, SASEGT. In DNA form, the CDR3 reads TGTGCCAGCGGAGGGGAGGGTGGTAAGGACACTGAAGCTTTCTTT. Encoded protein: CASGGEGGKDTEAFF.

The table lists this clonotype with many counts. CDR3 residues: CASSPSSGGHEQFF. Written as DNA, the CDR3 is TGTGCCAGCAGCCCGAGCTCAGGGGGGCATGAGCAGTTCTTC. V gene TRBV11-3 combines with J gene TRBJ2-1, with D perhaps matching TRBD1 (7 bases). CDR3 length: 14 amino acids. Germline-derived CDR1 and CDR2 are SGHNT and YENEEA. V lost 5 bases and J 8 bases, leaving 16 bases between the germline ends.